This TCR beta chain is from a study of cytotoxic CD8 clonotypes in ibrutinib-treated CLL (dated by TCRdb to about 2021). About the investigation overall: In this cohort, about 16 patients were treatment-naive and approximately twelve were relapsed/refractory, while roughly 17 had unmutated IGHV. Longitudinal samples were available for about 30% of the 86 trial participants. Response samples were obtained after a median of 12 months of treatment, with a range of about 6 to 40 months. Responses were partial in 24 patients and complete in 2; after median about 63 months follow-up, some 15 stayed in remission and about 12 progressed. On average, each sample yielded approximately 250,000 productive templates and 80,000 to 95,000 productive rearrangements. Cryopreserved peripheral blood mononuclear cells were collected before treatment, at response, and at either disease progression or sustained remission. Every sample from remission and from progressive disease was obtained while the patients were still on ibrutinib. Overall study outcomes, separate from this receptor: Sampling times were not matched between patients in sustained remission and patients whose disease was progressing, and lymph node repertoires were not examined. Public clonotypes were rare and either shrank or stayed stable during treatment, and the rise in clonality at ibrutinib response reflected expansion of private clonotypes. At baseline, clonality was higher than in age-matched healthy donors and showed a strong correlation with circulating CD8+ T-cell counts. At ibrutinib response clonality went up, during sustained remission it held steady, and at progression it dropped back toward baseline.

The meaning of the sample's time point label: about eleven months on ibrutinib. Roughly 2 micrograms of genomic DNA were extracted from cryopreserved PBMCs for TCR beta library preparation. High-throughput TCR beta sequencing was performed on longitudinal blood samples from CLL patients receiving ibrutinib monotherapy. Patients were enrolled in a phase 2 open-label single-center ibrutinib monotherapy trial. Points on this clone: No cognate antigen has been identified for it. Per-nucleotide qualities are absent, and no much larger clonotype sits a single base away.

Each clonotype received, on average, about 10x coverage in deep resolution sequencing performed on a MiSeq, where the target depth lay between 1 in 1 million and 1 in 200,000 T cells. TCR beta libraries were generated with the immunoSEQ hsTCRB Kit. Concerning the study's data processing: ImmunoSEQ Data Assistant and ImmunoSEQ Analyzer were used for data analysis, and V, D and J genes were assigned according to IMGT definitions. Clonality, which ranges from 0 to 1, was calculated by subtracting the normalized Shannon entropy of productive rearrangement frequencies from one. Public clonotype analysis was restricted to overrepresented clonotypes comprising at least 0.05% of each patient's repertoire. Roughly 13 repertoires from age-matched healthy donors, obtained from immuneACCESS, served as clonality controls. The table comes from immuneACCESS by way of TCRdb, which keeps in-frame sequences with V and J called. Part of the clones is missing from these tables; in studies checked, under half for an unresolved V gene and the rest for unknown reasons. V, J and clone size reflect that table, while D and trimming were determined from the DNA. Within this sample are 95,000 to 100,000 clones, with around 73% of them counted one time only. 32% of the sample rests with the top ten.

This sequence originates from a human donor with chronic lymphocytic leukemia. Sequencing was performed on PBMCs, taken after 12 months of ibrutinib treatment.

The sequenced DNA: TGCGCCAGCAGCTTCAACCAGAACACTGAAGCTTTCTTT. Its translation is CASSFNQNTEAFF. The chain is assembled from TRBV5-1 and TRBJ1-1, with an unclear D gene assignment. Trimming removed 2 bases from V and 1 base from J, leaving 6 bases between the germline ends. The CDR3, from cysteine to phenylalanine, totals 13 residues. Only the CDR3 region is kept as DNA, spanning 39 bases read in frame from base 1. As encoded in the germline V gene, CDR1 is SGHRS while CDR2 is YFSETQ. Reference TRBV5-1 and TRBJ1-1 genes cover what lies past the CDR3, so the full variable domain is KAGVTQTPRYLIKTRGQQVTLSCSPISGHRSVSWYQQTPGQGLQFLFEYFSETQRNKGNFPGRFSGRQFSNSRSEMNVSTLELGDSALYLCASSFNQNTEAFFGQGTRLTVV.